This T cell receptor (beta chain) is drawn from a study of CD8+ T cells in alopecia areata. As the sequencing template, cDNA was produced by extracting RNA and reverse transcribing it. Clones were read by immunoSEQ multiplex PCR, and TCRdb kept only the in-frame ones, dropping some. The repertoire holds 150,000 to 200,000 clones, with around 60% as singletons. This sample's treatment: oral pan-JAK inhibitor, 5-10 mg twice daily. Both peripheral blood and punch biopsies of lesional scalp skin were obtained from patients who had alopecia areata. Study results and caveats: Clonality exceeded that of normal scalp in lesional scalp, most notably in alopecia totalis/universalis.

V was cut by 0 bases and J by 3 bases, with 11 bases left in between. The CDR3 has 14 amino acids. Germline CDR1 is GTSNPN and CDR2 is SVGIG (reference sequence). Remarks on this clone: What it recognizes is unknown.

The source was CD4+ T cells sorted from blood, collected between weeks 49 and 50, from a patient treated with tofacitinib. The clonotype was recovered from a human donor with alopecia areata. The J gene is TRBJ1-2, the V gene TRBV30; tentative D call: TRBD1 (5 bases). The CDR3 DNA reads as TGTGCCTGGAGTGTTGGGGGACTTGACTATGGCTACACCTTC. As protein: CAWSVGGLDYGYTF.